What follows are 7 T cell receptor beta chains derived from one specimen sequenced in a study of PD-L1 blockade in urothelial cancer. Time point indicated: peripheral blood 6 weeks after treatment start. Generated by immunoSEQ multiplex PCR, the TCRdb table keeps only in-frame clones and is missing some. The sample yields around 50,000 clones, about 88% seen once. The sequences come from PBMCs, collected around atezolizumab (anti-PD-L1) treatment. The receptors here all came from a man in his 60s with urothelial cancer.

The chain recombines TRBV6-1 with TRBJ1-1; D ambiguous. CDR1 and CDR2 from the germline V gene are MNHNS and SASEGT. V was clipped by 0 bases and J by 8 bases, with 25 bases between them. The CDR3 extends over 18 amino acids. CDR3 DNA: TGTGCCAGCAGTGAAGCGGGCAGTATGGGTGTCTTGTCGGAAGAAGCTTTCTTT. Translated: CASSEAGSMGVLSEEAFF.

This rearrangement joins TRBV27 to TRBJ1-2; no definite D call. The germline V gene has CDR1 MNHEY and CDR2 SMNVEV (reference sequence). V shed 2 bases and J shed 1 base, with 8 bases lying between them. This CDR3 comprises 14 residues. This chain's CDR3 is CASSLSRLNYGYTF. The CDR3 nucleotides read TGTGCCAGCAGTTTAAGCCGTCTTAACTATGGCTACACCTTC.

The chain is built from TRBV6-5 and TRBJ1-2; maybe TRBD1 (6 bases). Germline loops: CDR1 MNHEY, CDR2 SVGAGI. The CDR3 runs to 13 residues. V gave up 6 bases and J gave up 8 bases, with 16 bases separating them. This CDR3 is CASRPGTISGYTF. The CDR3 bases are TGTGCCAGCAGGCCCGGGACAATCTCCGGCTACACCTTC.

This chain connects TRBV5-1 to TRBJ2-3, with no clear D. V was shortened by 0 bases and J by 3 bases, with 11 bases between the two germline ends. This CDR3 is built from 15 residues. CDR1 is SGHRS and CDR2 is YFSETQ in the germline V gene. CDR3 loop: CASSLVAERTDTQYF. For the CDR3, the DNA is TGCGCCAGCAGCTTGGTCGCCGAACGGACAGATACGCAGTATTTT. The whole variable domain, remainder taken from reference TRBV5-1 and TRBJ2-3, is KAGVTQTPRYLIKTRGQQVTLSCSPISGHRSVSWYQQTPGQGLQFLFEYFSETQRNKGNFPGRFSGRQFSNSRSEMNVSTLELGDSALYLCASSLVAERTDTQYFGPGTRLTVL.

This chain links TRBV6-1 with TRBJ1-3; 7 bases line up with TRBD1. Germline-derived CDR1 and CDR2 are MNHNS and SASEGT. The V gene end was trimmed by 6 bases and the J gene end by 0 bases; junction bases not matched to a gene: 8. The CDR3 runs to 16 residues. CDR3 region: CASREPGQSSGNTIYF. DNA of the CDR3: TGTGCCAGCAGGGAACCGGGACAGAGCTCTGGAAACACCATATATTTT.

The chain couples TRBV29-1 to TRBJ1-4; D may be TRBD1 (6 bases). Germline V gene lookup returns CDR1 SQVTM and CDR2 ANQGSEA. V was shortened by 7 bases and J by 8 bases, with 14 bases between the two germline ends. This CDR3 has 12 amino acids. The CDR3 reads CSAGVLGEKLFF. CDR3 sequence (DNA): TGCAGCGCAGGGGTTCTTGGGGAAAAACTGTTTTTT.

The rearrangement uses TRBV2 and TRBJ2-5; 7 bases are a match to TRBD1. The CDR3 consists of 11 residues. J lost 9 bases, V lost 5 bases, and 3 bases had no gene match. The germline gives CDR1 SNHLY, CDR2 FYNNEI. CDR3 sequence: CASSQRGPQYF. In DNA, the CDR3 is TGTGCCAGCAGTCAGAGGGGGCCCCAGTACTTC.